This T cell receptor beta chain was captured by sequencing in a study of blood T cell repertoires in COVID-19. Study information: Sample material is recorded as cDNA or gDNA derived from T cells, B-cell-depleted T cells, or PBMCs.

Germline CDR1 and CDR2: PRHDT and FYEKMQ (reference sequence). CDR3 length equals 12 residues. Deletions cut 6 bases from V and 7 bases from J, with 13 bases between. Per the original data handling: Nucleated cell counts were estimated from reference gene primer amplification. Sequenced by immunoSEQ multiplex PCR; TCRdb stores in-frame clones only, minus some. The DNA gave D and trimming, while V, J and clone size come from that table. The sample comprises approximately 200,000 clones, 70% to 90% of which are singletons, and roughly 20% rests with the top ten. Seattle's cohort entered during active infection and was followed longitudinally.

The receptor's source is a person between 65 and 79 years old with COVID-19, enrolled during active disease. The chain links TRBV13 to TRBJ2-7; tentatively, D is TRBD2 (6 bases). Sample: peripheral blood. For the CDR3, the DNA is TGTGCCAGCAGTTTAACGGGGAGGGAGCAGTACTTC. The encoded protein is CASSLTGREQYF.